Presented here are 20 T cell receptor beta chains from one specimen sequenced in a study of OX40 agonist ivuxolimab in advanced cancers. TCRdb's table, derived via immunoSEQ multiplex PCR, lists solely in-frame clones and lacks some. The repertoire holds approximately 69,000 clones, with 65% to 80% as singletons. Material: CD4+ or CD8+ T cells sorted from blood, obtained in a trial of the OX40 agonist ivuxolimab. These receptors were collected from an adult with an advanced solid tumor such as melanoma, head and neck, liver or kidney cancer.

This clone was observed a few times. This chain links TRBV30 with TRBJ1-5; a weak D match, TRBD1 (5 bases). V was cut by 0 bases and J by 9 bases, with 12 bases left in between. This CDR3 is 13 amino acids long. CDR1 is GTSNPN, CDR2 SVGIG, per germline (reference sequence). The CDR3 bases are TGTGCCTGGAGTGTACAGGCGATAGGGCCCCAGCATTTT. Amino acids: CAWSVQAIGPQHF. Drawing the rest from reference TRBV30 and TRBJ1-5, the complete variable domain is SQTIHQWPATLVQPVGSPLSLECTVEGTSNPNLYWYRQAAGRGLQLLFYSVGIGQISSEVPQNLSASRPQDRQFILSSKKLLLSDSGFYLCAWSVQAIGPQHFGDGTRLSIL.

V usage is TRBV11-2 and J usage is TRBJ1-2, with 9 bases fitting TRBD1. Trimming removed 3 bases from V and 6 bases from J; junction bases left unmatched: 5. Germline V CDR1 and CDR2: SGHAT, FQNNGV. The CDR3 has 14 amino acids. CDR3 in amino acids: CASSFGQGQDGYTF. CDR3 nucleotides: TGTGCCAGCAGCTTCGGACAGGGGCAGGATGGCTACACCTTC.

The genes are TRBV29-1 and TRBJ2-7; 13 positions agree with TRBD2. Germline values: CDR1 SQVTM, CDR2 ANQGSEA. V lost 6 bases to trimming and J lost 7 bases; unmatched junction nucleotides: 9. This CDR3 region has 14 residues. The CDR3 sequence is CSVRTSGGTGEQYF. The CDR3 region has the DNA TGCAGCGTGAGGACTAGCGGGGGAACGGGAGAGCAGTACTTC.

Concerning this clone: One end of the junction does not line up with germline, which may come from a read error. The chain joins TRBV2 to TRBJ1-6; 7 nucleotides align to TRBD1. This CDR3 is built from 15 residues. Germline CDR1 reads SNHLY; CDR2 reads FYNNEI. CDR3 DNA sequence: TGTACCAGCAGTGAAAGGGAGGGGGCTCGGTCACCCCTCCACTTT. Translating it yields CTSSEREGARSPLHF.

The CDR3: CASSLKLAGGLTRDEQYF. The CDR3 DNA sequence: TGTGCCAGCAGCTTAAAACTAGCGGGGGGGCTCACCCGGGACGAGCAGTACTTC. This chain connects TRBV7-2 to TRBJ2-7; TRBD2 matches at 13 bases. The germline gives CDR1 SGHTA, CDR2 FQGNSA. This CDR3 has 18 residues. V was clipped by 2 bases and J by 5 bases; unmatched bases: 12.

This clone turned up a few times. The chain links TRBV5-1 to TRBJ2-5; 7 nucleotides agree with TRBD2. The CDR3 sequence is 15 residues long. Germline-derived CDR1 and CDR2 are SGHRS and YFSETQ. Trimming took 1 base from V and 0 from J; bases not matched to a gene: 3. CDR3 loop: CASSLTSVYQETQYF. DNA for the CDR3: TGCGCCAGCAGCTTGACTAGCGTATACCAAGAGACCCAGTACTTC.

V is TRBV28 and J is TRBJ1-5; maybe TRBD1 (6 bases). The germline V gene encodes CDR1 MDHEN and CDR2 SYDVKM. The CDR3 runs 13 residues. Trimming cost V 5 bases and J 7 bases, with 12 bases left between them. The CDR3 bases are TGTGCCAGCAGTACGACAGGCTCGCAGCCCCAGCATTTT. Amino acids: CASSTTGSQPQHF.

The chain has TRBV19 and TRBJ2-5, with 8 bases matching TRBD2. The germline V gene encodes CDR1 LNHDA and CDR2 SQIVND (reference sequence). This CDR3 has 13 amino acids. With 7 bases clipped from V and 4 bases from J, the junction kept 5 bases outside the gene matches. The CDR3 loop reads CASTPGLGETQYF. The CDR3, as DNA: TGTGCCAGTACTCCGGGACTAGGAGAGACCCAGTACTTC.

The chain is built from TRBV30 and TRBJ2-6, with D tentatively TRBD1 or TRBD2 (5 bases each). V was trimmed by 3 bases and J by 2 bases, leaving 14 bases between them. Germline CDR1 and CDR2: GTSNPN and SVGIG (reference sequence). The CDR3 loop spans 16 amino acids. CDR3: CAWRGVDRAGANVLTF. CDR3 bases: TGTGCCTGGAGGGGGGTCGATAGGGCTGGGGCCAACGTCCTGACTTTC.

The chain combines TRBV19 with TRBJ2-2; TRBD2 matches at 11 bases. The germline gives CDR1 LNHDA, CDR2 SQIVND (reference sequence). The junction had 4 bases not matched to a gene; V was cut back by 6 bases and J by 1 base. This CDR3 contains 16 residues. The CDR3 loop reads CASRRTSGRNTGELFF. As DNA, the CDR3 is TGTGCCAGTAGGAGAACTAGCGGGAGGAACACCGGGGAGCTGTTTTTT.

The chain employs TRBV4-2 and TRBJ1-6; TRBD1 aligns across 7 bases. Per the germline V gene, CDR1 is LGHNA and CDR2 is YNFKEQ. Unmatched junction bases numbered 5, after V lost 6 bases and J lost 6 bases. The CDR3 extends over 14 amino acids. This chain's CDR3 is CASRTGTANSPLHF. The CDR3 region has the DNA TGTGCCAGCAGAACGGGGACAGCTAATTCACCCCTCCACTTT.

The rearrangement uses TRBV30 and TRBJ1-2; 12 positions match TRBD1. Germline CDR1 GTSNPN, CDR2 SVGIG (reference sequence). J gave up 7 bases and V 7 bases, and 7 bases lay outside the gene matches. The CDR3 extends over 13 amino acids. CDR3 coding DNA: TGTGCCTCCCGGGACAGGGGGCAAGGTGGCTACACCTTC. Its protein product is CASRDRGQGGYTF.

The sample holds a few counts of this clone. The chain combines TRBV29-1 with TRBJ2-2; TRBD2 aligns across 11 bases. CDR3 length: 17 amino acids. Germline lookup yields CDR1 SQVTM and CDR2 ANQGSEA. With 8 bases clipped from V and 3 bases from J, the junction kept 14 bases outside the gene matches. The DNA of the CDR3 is TGCAGCACCCGGGGGGGGCTAGCGGGAGGAGACACCGGGGAGCTGTTTTTT. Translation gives CSTRGGLAGGDTGELFF.

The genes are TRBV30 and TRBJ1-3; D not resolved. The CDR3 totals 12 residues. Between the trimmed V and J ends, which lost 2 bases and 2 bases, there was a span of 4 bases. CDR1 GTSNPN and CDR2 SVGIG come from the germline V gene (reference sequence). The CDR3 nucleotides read TGTGCCTGGAGTAATCCTGGAAACACCATATATTTT. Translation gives CAWSNPGNTIYF.

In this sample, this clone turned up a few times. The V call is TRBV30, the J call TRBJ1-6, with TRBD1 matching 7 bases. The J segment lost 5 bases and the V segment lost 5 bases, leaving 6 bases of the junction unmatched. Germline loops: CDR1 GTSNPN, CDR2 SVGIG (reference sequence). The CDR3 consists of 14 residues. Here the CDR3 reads CAWAGGRNNSPLHF. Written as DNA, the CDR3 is TGTGCCTGGGCAGGGGGTCGGAATAATTCACCCCTCCACTTT.

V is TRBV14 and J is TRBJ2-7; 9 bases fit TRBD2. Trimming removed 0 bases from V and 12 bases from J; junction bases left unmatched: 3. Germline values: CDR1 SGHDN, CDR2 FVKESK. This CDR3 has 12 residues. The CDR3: CASSQDLGLAYF. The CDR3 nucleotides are TGTGCCAGCAGCCAAGATCTGGGACTAGCGTACTTC.

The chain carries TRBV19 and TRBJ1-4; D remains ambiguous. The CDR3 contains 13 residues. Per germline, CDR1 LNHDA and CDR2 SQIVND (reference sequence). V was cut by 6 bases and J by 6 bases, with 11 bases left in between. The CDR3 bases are TGTGCCAGTAGCCGGCGGGCGGATGAAAAACTGTTTTTT. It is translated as CASSRRADEKLFF.

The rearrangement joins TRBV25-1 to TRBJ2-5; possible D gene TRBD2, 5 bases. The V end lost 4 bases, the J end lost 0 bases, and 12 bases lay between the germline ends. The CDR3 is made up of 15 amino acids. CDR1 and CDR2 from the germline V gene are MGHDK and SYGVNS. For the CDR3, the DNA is TGTGCCAGCAGTGCATATCCGGGAAACCAAGAGACCCAGTACTTC. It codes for CASSAYPGNQETQYF.

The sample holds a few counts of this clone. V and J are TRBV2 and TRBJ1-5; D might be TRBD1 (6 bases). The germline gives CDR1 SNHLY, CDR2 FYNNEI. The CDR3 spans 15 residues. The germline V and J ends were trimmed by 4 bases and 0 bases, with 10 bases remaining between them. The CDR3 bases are TGTGCCAGCAGTGTGGGACAACTTAGCAATCAGCCCCAGCATTTT. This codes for CASSVGQLSNQPQHF.

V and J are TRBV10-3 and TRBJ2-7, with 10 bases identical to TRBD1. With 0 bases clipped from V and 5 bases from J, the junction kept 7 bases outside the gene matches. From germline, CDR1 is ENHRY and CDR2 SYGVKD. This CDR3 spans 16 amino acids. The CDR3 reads CAISESKGQGSHEQYF. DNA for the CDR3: TGTGCCATCAGTGAGTCGAAGGGACAGGGGTCCCACGAGCAGTACTTC.